This T cell receptor beta chain stems from a study of blood T cells in healthy people across ages. Study-wide results and limits: Long-lived donors exceeded aged donors in naive CD4+ cells and diversity. Per million T cells, the diversity of TCR beta decreased roughly linearly as age advanced.

A sample-barcoded 5' primer and a J-beta primer mix were used in a second PCR of about 7 to 12 cycles. Unique molecular identifiers of 12 random nucleotides labeled each cDNA. Each CDR3 protein gets one entry after TCRdb re-called the 5' RACE reads with MiXCR. The table shows around 700,000 distinct CDR3 sequences, with about 25% occurring only once. This clonotype showed up just a few times. The target antigen is unknown. CDR1 and CDR2 (germline): MGHRA, YSYEKL. V was clipped by 0 bases and J by 5 bases; unmatched bases: 11. The CDR3 is made up of 17 amino acids. These same records also appear under a second study, on T cells of mothers and their children.

J is TRBJ2-5 and V is TRBV4-1, with 8 bases fitting TRBD2. The receptor's source is a boy aged 5-17 years in good health. Sequencing used blood. The CDR3 DNA sequence: TGCGCCAGCAGCCAAGAGGCCAGCGGGAGTAATTCGGAGACCCAGTACTTC. Protein product: CASSQEASGSNSETQYF.